The 19 T cell receptor beta chains below were found in one sample sequenced in a study of OX40 agonist ivuxolimab in advanced cancers. The assay was immunoSEQ multiplex PCR, and TCRdb's table has in-frame clones only and misses some. The sample lists roughly 80,000 clones, around 86% occurring once. Here the sequenced sample was CD4+ or CD8+ T cells sorted from blood, taken in a trial of the OX40 agonist ivuxolimab. The receptors shown here come from an adult with an advanced solid tumor such as melanoma, head and neck, liver or kidney cancer.

The chain has TRBV7-9 and TRBJ1-2; D gene ambiguous. V dropped 0 bases and J dropped 2 bases, with 10 bases sitting between them. The CDR3 length is 15 residues. CDR1 is SEHNR and CDR2 is FQNEAQ in the germline V gene (reference sequence). The CDR3 loop is CASSLARVENYGYTF. CDR3 DNA: TGTGCCAGCAGCTTAGCGCGCGTAGAGAACTATGGCTACACCTTC.

The chain has TRBV5-6 and TRBJ1-2; D is ambiguous. Germline V CDR1 and CDR2: SGHDT, YYEEEE. CDR3 length: 13 residues. Trimming removed 3 bases at V and 5 bases at J, with 11 bases between. CDR3 DNA sequence: TGTGCCAGCAGCTACCCAGGATTATATGGCTACACCTTC. Translation: CASSYPGLYGYTF.

V is TRBV5-4 and J is TRBJ1-1; 8 bases are a match to TRBD1. The germline CDR1 and CDR2 sequences are SGHNT and YYREEE (reference sequence). Trimming took 4 bases from V and 4 from J; bases not matched to a gene: 12. CDR3 size: 16 residues. CDR3 bases: TGTGCCAGCAGCCCAGGACAGGGAAGAGGGGGCACTGAAGCTTTCTTT. Translating gives CASSPGQGRGGTEAFF. Together with reference TRBV5-4 and TRBJ1-1, the CDR3 gives the full variable domain: ETGVTQSPTHLIKTRGQQVTLRCSSQSGHNTVSWYQQALGQGPQFIFQYYREEENGRGNFPPRFSGLQFPNYSSELNVNALELDDSALYLCASSPGQGRGGTEAFFGQGTRLTVV.

This sequence joins TRBV10-1 and TRBJ2-5; TRBD1 agrees at 7 bases. J was trimmed by 1 base and V by 0 bases; bases with no gene match: 2. Germline V lookup: CDR1 WNHNN, CDR2 SYGVQD (reference sequence). This CDR3 region has 15 residues. CDR3 amino acids: CASSESRTGQETQYF. The CDR3 bases are TGCGCCAGCAGTGAGTCAAGGACAGGCCAAGAGACCCAGTACTTC.

The chain has TRBV11-2 and TRBJ2-2, with 7 bases fitting TRBD1. With V trimmed by 2 bases and J by 5 bases, 5 bases remained unmatched. CDR1 is SGHAT, CDR2 FQNNGV, per germline. The CDR3 loop spans 15 amino acids. The CDR3 sequence is CASSLKGARTGELFF. The CDR3, as DNA: TGTGCCAGCAGCTTAAAGGGGGCGCGAACCGGGGAGCTGTTTTTT.

This chain connects TRBV9 to TRBJ1-2, with D perhaps matching TRBD1 (5 bases). The V end lost 3 bases, the J end lost 4 bases, and 13 bases lay between the germline ends. This CDR3 region has 14 residues. CDR1 is SGDLS and CDR2 is YYNGEE in the germline V gene. In DNA form, the CDR3 reads TGTGCCAGCAGCGCCACCGGGGGGGGCTATGGCTACACCTTC. It specifies CASSATGGGYGYTF.

This rearrangement joins TRBV29-1 to TRBJ1-1; 8 nucleotides agree with TRBD1. Germline V CDR1 and CDR2: SQVTM, ANQGSEA. The CDR3 contains 13 residues. V lost 3 bases and J lost 8; bases outside the gene matches: 8. CDR3 sequence reads: CSVDETGAPEAFF. The CDR3 DNA reads TGCAGCGTTGACGAGACAGGGGCTCCCGAAGCTTTCTTT.

This clone appeared once. The chain links TRBV7-9 to TRBJ2-5; D ambiguous. V was cut by 1 base and J by 3 bases, with 9 bases left in between. Germline V lookup: CDR1 SEHNR, CDR2 FQNEAQ (reference sequence). This CDR3 is built from 14 residues. The DNA for the CDR3 is TGTGCCAGCAGCTTAGTGCCCTCAAAAGAGACCCAGTACTTC. Amino acids: CASSLVPSKETQYF.

The V call is TRBV11-2, the J call TRBJ2-5; TRBD2 matches 11 bases. Losses at the gene ends were 5 bases for V and 2 bases for J; bases not matched to a gene: 1. The CDR3 has 14 amino acids. Germline V lookup: CDR1 SGHAT, CDR2 FQNNGV. DNA of the CDR3: TGTGCCAGCAGCAGACTAGCGGGGCAAGAGACCCAGTACTTC. Translation gives CASSRLAGQETQYF.

The chain recombines TRBV4-1 with TRBJ2-7; no firm D call. CDR1 is MGHRA, CDR2 YSYEKL, per germline. The CDR3 runs 12 residues. V lost 3 bases and J lost 0, with 3 bases in between. The CDR3 sequence is CASSQDSYEQYF. The CDR3 nucleotides read TGCGCCAGCAGCCAGGACTCCTACGAGCAGTACTTC.

This chain uses TRBV19 with TRBJ1-1; perhaps TRBD1 as D (5 bases). The CDR3 loop spans 14 amino acids. Between the trimmed V and J ends, which lost 7 bases and 9 bases, there was a span of 21 bases. The V gene's germline CDR1 is LNHDA and CDR2 SQIVND (reference sequence). Here the CDR3 reads CASTIGGEGRKAFF. The CDR3 DNA reads TGTGCCAGTACCATTGGAGGAGAGGGGAGGAAAGCTTTCTTT.

The J gene is TRBJ2-7, the V gene TRBV2, with a weak D call TRBD1 (6 bases). V lost 2 bases and J lost 6, with 17 bases in between. The length of the CDR3 is 15 residues. Germline CDR1 and CDR2: SNHLY and FYNNEI. CDR3 nucleotides: TGTGCCAGCAGTGAAAGTGGACAGTTTTCGGGCGAGCAGTACTTC. Translating gives CASSESGQFSGEQYF.

V gene TRBV5-1 combines with J gene TRBJ1-3; D might be TRBD1 (6 bases). The V gene lost 0 bases and the J gene lost 2 bases, with 9 bases spanning the gap. This CDR3 has 15 amino acids. Germline CDR1 and CDR2: SGHRS and YFSETQ. CDR3 amino acids: CASSLEAGAGNTIYF. CDR3 in DNA: TGCGCCAGCAGCTTGGAGGCAGGGGCTGGAAACACCATATATTTT.

The rearrangement joins TRBV15 to TRBJ2-3; TRBD2 agrees at 11 bases. The CDR3 is 19 residues long. J gave up 3 bases and V 1 base, and 12 bases lay outside the gene matches. The germline gives CDR1 LNHNV, CDR2 YYDKDF (reference sequence). In DNA form, the CDR3 reads TGTGCCACCAGCAGAGTTCGTATTAGCGGGGGGGCTGGGACAGATACGCAGTATTTT. Amino acid sequence: CATSRVRISGGAGTDTQYF.

The rearrangement joins TRBV7-3 to TRBJ2-1, with 8 bases lining up with TRBD1. The trim removed 3 bases at V and 7 bases at J, leaving 8 bases unmatched. The germline CDR1 and CDR2 sequences are SGHTA and FQGTGA. CDR3 length: 15 amino acids. CDR3: CASSFAGTGTNEQFF. The CDR3 DNA sequence: TGTGCCAGCAGCTTCGCCGGGACAGGTACTAATGAGCAGTTCTTC.

The chain couples TRBV6-1 to TRBJ1-4; 7 bases align to TRBD1. V shed 7 bases, J shed 6 bases, and the junction held 11 bases outside the gene matches. Germline V CDR1 and CDR2: MNHNS, SASEGT. There are 15 residues in the CDR3. Here the CDR3 reads CASNVTGMQDEKLFF. CDR3 in DNA: TGTGCCAGCAATGTGACAGGGATGCAGGATGAAAAACTGTTTTTT.

The V gene is TRBV4-1, the J gene TRBJ1-3, with D possibly matching TRBD1 (6 bases). The CDR3 covers 14 residues. Germline loops: CDR1 MGHRA, CDR2 YSYEKL. V lost 3 bases and J lost 1, with 7 bases in between. CDR3 sequence reads: CASSQGASGNTIYF. CDR3 nucleotide sequence: TGCGCCAGCAGCCAGGGGGCATCTGGAAACACCATATATTTT.

The genes are TRBV5-1 and TRBJ2-2; D possibly corresponds to TRBD2 (5 bases). There are 17 residues in the CDR3. V gave up 1 base and J gave up 1 base, with 14 bases separating them. CDR1 is SGHRS, CDR2 YFSETQ, per germline. The CDR3 sequence is CASSLSAGGLNTGELFF. The CDR3 bases are TGCGCCAGCAGCTTGTCGGCGGGTGGGTTGAACACCGGGGAGCTGTTTTTT.

The chain joins TRBV6-5 to TRBJ1-2, with D perhaps matching TRBD1 (6 bases). V was clipped by 6 bases and J by 1 base, with 15 bases between them. Germline values: CDR1 MNHEY, CDR2 SVGAGI. The CDR3 has 15 amino acids. The CDR3 coding sequence is TGTGCCAGCAGCCAGGGGCAGCGCCGTAACTATGGCTACACCTTC. It is translated as CASSQGQRRNYGYTF.